Listed below are T cell receptor beta chains from one sample, sequenced in a study of cytomegalovirus exposure and HLA in healthy donors. Assay: immunoSEQ multiplex PCR; the TCRdb copy retains only in-frame clones and omits some. The sample lists some 96,000 clones, 50% to 80% seen once, with approximately 3% in the top ten. Sequencing was carried out using PBMCs. These receptors originate from a man aged 60 to 69 in good health and CMV-seronegative. CDR3s include the opening cysteine and the closing phenylalanine or tryptophan. The D gene is left open where the match is weak. Clone size is given for some rows only: seen once, a few or many times, or a class if the clone is expanded.

J: TRBJ2-1; size: .; D: TRBD2; V: TRBV7-3; DNA: TGTGCCAGCAAGACTAGCGGGGGTTCTGATGAGCAGTTCTTC; CDR3: CASKTSGGSDEQFF
J: TRBJ2-7; size: .; D: TRBD1; V: TRBV2; DNA: TGTGCCAGCAGTGAGGACAGGGACAACGAGCAGTACTTC; CDR3: CASSEDRDNEQYF
J: TRBJ2-1; size: .; D: TRBD2; V: TRBV4-2; DNA: TGTGCCAGCAGCCAGGGTAAGCTAGCGGGGGCGGACGAGCAGTTCTTC; CDR3: CASSQGKLAGADEQFF
J: TRBJ1-2; size: .; D: .; V: TRBV6-5; DNA: TGTGCCAGCAGTTACTCGACTACGAATGGCTACACCTTC; CDR3: CASSYSTTNGYTF
J: TRBJ2-3; size: few; D: .; V: TRBV2; DNA: TGTGCCAGCGTCGATCGGGTTAGAAATACGCAGTATTTT; CDR3: CASVDRVRNTQYF
J: TRBJ2-7; size: few; D: TRBD2; V: TRBV6-5; DNA: TGTGCCAGCAGTTACGCGACTAGCGGGGGCCTCGAGCAGTACTTC; CDR3: CASSYATSGGLEQYF
J: TRBJ2-5; size: few; D: .; V: TRBV18; DNA: TGTGCCAGCTCATCCGGACTAAACGCGGGGCAGTACTTC; CDR3: CASSSGLNAGQYF
J: TRBJ2-5; size: .; D: .; V: TRBV29-1; DNA: TGCAGCGTAAGGCGGTCGTTCCAAGAGACCCAGTACTTC; CDR3: CSVRRSFQETQYF
J: TRBJ2-7; size: few; D: .; V: TRBV29-1; DNA: TGCAGCGTTGAAGGGACAAGGGCCTACGAGCAGTACTTC; CDR3: CSVEGTRAYEQYF
J: TRBJ2-1; size: .; D: .; V: TRBV27; DNA: TGTGCCAGCAGTTTAAGGTTTGTTCCGGCTAGCCCCGATGAGCAGTTCTTC; CDR3: CASSLRFVPASPDEQFF
J: TRBJ2-5; size: few; D: TRBD2; V: TRBV5-1; DNA: TGCGCCAGCAGCTTTGCTAGCGGGGGTCGACAAGAGACCCAGTACTTC; CDR3: CASSFASGGRQETQYF
J: TRBJ1-1; size: .; D: TRBD1; V: TRBV29-1; DNA: TGCAGCGGCCGACAGGGGAAAACTGAAGCTTTCTTT; CDR3: CSGRQGKTEAFF
J: TRBJ2-7; size: .; D: .; V: TRBV21-1; DNA: TGTGCCAGCAGCACCCTGGACGTGGTCGGACTAGCGGGAGACGAGCAGTACTTC; CDR3: CASSTLDVVGLAGDEQYF
J: TRBJ2-1; size: few; D: .; V: TRBV6-1; DNA: TGTGCCAGCAGTGGGTCAGGGTGGGATGAGCAGTTCTTC; CDR3: CASSGSGWDEQFF
J: TRBJ2-7; size: once; D: .; V: TRBV7-2; DNA: TGTGCCAGCAGCTTCGACAGGCTCTCCTACGAGCAGTACTTC; CDR3: CASSFDRLSYEQYF
J: TRBJ2-7; size: .; D: TRBD2; V: TRBV30; DNA: TGTGCCTGGAGCACCCCCAGGACTAGCGGCTACGAGCAGTACTTC; CDR3: CAWSTPRTSGYEQYF
J: TRBJ2-1; size: few; D: TRBD2; V: TRBV27; DNA: TGTGCCAGCAGTTTAAGGGTAGCGGGGGGGCTCTACAATGAGCAGTTCTTC; CDR3: CASSLRVAGGLYNEQFF
J: TRBJ1-1; size: .; D: .; V: TRBV27; DNA: TGTGCCAGCAGTTTATACATGAACACTGAAGCTTTCTTT; CDR3: CASSLYMNTEAFF
J: TRBJ2-2; size: .; D: .; V: TRBV28; DNA: TGTGCCAGCAGTTTCTACCGGACCGGGGAGCTGTTTTTT; CDR3: CASSFYRTGELFF
J: TRBJ1-2; size: .; D: .; V: TRBV27; DNA: TGTGCCAGCAGTTTAAATAACGGAGCCTATGGCTACACCTTC; CDR3: CASSLNNGAYGYTF
J: TRBJ1-2; size: few; D: .; V: TRBV5-6; DNA: TGTGCCAGCAGAAAGTCGGGACACAATTTCTATGGCTACACCTTC; CDR3: CASRKSGHNFYGYTF
J: TRBJ2-1; size: .; D: .; V: TRBV4-2; DNA: TGTGCCAGCACCCAGGTTGAGGCCAGTTACAATGAGCAGTTCTTC; CDR3: CASTQVEASYNEQFF
J: TRBJ1-2; size: .; D: TRBD1; V: TRBV6-1; DNA: TGTGCCAGCAGTGGTGGGACAGGGTATGGCTACACCTTC; CDR3: CASSGGTGYGYTF
J: TRBJ2-2; size: .; D: TRBD1; V: TRBV29-1; DNA: TGCAGCGCAAGAGGACAGGGAGGTCTTGCCGGGGAGCTGTTTTTT; CDR3: CSARGQGGLAGELFF